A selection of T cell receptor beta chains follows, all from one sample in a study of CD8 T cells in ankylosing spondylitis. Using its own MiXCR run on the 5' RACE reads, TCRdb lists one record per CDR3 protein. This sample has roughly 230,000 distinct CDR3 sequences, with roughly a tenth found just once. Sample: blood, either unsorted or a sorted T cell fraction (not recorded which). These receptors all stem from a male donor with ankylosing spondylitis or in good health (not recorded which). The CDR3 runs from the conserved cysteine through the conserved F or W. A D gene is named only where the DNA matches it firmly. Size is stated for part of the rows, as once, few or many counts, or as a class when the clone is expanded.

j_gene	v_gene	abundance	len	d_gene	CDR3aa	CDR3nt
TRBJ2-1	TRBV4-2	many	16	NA	CASSQDQGWLKNEQFF	TGTGCCAGCAGCCAAGATCAGGGGTGGTTGAAGAATGAGCAGTTCTTC
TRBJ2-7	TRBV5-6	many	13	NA	CASSLAGPNGQYF	TGTGCCAGCAGCTTGGCGGGGCCAAACGGGCAGTACTTC
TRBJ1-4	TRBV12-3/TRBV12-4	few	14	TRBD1	CATGTAATNEKLFF	TGTGCGACCGGGACAGCAGCAACTAATGAAAAACTGTTTTTT
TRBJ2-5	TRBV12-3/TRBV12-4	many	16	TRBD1	CATAGETGTAQETQYF	TGTGCCACCGCTGGAGAAACGGGGACAGCACAAGAGACCCAGTACTTC
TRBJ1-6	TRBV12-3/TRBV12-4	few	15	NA	CASSLEHPYNSPLHF	TGTGCCAGCAGTTTGGAACACCCCTATAATTCACCCCTCCACTTT
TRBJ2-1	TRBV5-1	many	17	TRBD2	CASSLVSGGSSYNEQFF	TGCGCCAGCAGCTTGGTAAGCGGCGGGAGCTCCTACAATGAGCAGTTCTTC
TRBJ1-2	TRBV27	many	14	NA	CASSQRQVGYGYTF	TGTGCCAGCAGTCAAAGACAGGTTGGCTATGGCTACACCTTC
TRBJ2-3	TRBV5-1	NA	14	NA	CASSLSEPTDTQYF	TGCGCCAGCAGCTTGAGCGAGCCCACAGATACGCAGTATTTT
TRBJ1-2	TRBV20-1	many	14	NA	CSARNYRDPYGYTF	TGCAGTGCTAGGAATTACAGGGATCCCTATGGCTACACCTTC
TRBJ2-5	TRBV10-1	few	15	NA	CASSDQGMGQETQYF	TGCGCCAGCAGTGATCAGGGGATGGGGCAAGAGACCCAGTACTTC
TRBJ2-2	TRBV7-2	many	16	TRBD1	CASSPDRGRNTGELFF	TGTGCCAGCAGCCCAGACAGGGGGCGGAACACCGGGGAGCTGTTTTTT
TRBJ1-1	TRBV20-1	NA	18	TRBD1	CSTSRQGAIYARGTEAIF	TGCAGTACCAGCCGACAGGGGGCAATATACGCGCGAGGCACTGAAGCTATCTTT
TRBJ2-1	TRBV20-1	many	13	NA	CSARKTSYNEQFF	TGCAGTGCTAGGAAAACCTCCTACAATGAGCAGTTCTTC
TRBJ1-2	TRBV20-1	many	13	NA	CSASGGGHYGYTF	TGCAGTGCTTCCGGGGGGGGCCACTATGGCTACACCTTC
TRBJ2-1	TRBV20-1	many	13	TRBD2	CSARTSGVNEQFF	TGCAGTGCGAGGACTAGCGGGGTCAATGAGCAGTTCTTC
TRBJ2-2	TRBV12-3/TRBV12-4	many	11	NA	CVTANTGELFF	TGCGTGACGGCGAACACCGGGGAGCTGTTTTTT
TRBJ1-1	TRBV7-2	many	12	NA	CASSFLNTEAFF	TGTGCCAGCAGCTTCCTGAACACTGAAGCTTTCTTT
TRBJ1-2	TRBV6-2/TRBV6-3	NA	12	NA	CASTQAGLGYTF	TGTGCCAGCACACAGGCAGGGCTTGGCTACACCTTC
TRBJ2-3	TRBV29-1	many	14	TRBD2	CSVELTSGSGTQYF	TGCAGCGTTGAACTGACTAGCGGGAGCGGTACGCAGTATTTT
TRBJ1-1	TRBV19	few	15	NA	CASKGTGGPGTEAFF	TGTGCCAGTAAGGGGACCGGGGGACCCGGCACTGAAGCTTTCTTT
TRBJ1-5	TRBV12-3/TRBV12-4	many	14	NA	CASSLGGSDQPQHF	TGTGCCAGCAGTTTGGGGGGGAGCGATCAGCCCCAGCATTTT
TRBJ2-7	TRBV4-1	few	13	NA	CASSQVIPYEQYF	TGCGCCAGCAGCCAAGTGATCCCCTACGAGCAGTACTTC
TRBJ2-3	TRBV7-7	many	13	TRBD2	CASSSREENTQYF	TGTGCCAGCAGCTCCCGGGAGGAAAATACGCAGTATTTT
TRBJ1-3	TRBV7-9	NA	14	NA	CASSLVLPKNTIYF	TGTGCCAGCAGCTTAGTACTACCTAAAAACACCATATATTTT
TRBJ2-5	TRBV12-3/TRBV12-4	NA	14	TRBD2	CASSLRREGETQYF	TGTGCCAGCAGTTTACGGCGGGAGGGAGAGACCCAGTACTTC
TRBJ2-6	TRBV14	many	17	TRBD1	CASSRTGALSGANVLTF	TGTGCCAGCAGCCGTACAGGGGCACTCTCTGGGGCCAACGTCCTGACTTTC
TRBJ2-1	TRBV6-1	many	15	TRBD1	CASSERTGPFDEQFF	TGTGCCAGCAGTGAAAGGACAGGGCCCTTTGATGAGCAGTTCTTC
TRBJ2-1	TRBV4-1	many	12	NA	CASSQEYNEQFF	TGCGCCAGCAGCCAAGAGTACAATGAGCAGTTCTTC
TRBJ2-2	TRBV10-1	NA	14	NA	CASSDQLLTGELFF	TGCGCCAGCAGTGATCAGCTTCTCACCGGGGAGCTGTTTTTT
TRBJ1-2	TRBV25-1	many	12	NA	CASSPPNGGYTF	TGTGCCAGCAGTCCCCCTAACGGTGGCTACACCTTC
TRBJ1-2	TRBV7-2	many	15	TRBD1	CASSPNGDRGYGYTF	TGTGCCAGCAGCCCTAACGGGGACAGGGGTTATGGCTACACCTTC
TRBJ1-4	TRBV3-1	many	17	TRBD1	CASSRSGQGGENEKLFF	TGTGCCAGCAGCCGCTCGGGACAGGGAGGTGAGAATGAAAAACTGTTTTTT
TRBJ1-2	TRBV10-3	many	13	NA	CAISEGRDYGYTF	TGTGCCATCAGTGAAGGCAGGGACTATGGCTACACCTTC
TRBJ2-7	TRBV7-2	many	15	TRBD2	CASSSKTSGLYEQYF	TGTGCCAGCAGCTCGAAGACTAGCGGACTTTACGAGCAGTACTTC
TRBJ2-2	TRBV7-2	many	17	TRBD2	CASSHRIGTSGSGELFF	TGTGCCAGCAGCCATCGAATAGGGACTAGCGGATCCGGGGAGCTGTTTTTT
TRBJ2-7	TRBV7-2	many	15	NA	CASSLEGRPSYEQYF	TGTGCCAGCAGCTTAGAAGGCAGACCCAGTTACGAGCAGTACTTC
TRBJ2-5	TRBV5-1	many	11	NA	CASSSQETQYF	TGTGCCAGCAGCTCTCAAGAGACCCAGTACTTC
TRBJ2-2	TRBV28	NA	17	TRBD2	CASNTGLAGSNTGELFF	TGTGCCAGCAATACCGGACTAGCGGGTAGCAACACCGGGGAGCTGTTTTTT
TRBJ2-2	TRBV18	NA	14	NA	CASSPDANTGELFF	TGTGCCAGCTCACCCGACGCGAACACCGGGGAGCTGTTTTTT
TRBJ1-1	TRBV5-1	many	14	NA	CASSLDGMNTEAFF	TGCGCCAGCAGCTTGGACGGCATGAACACTGAAGCTTTCTTT
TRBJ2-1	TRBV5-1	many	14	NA	CASSFGKDGGEQFF	TGCGCCAGCAGCTTCGGGAAAGACGGCGGTGAGCAGTTCTTC
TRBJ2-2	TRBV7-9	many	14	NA	CASSLDTYTGELFF	TGTGCCAGCAGCTTAGATACCTACACCGGGGAGCTGTTTTTT
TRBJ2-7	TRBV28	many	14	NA	CASSSHTLPYEQYF	TGTGCCAGCAGTAGCCACACTCTCCCCTACGAGCAGTACTTC
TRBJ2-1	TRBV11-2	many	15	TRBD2	CASTPGSGAYNEQFF	TGTGCCAGCACCCCGGGTAGCGGGGCCTACAATGAGCAGTTCTTC
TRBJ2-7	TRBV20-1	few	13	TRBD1	CSAHPRGPYEQYF	TGCAGTGCCCACCCCAGGGGGCCCTACGAGCAGTACTTC
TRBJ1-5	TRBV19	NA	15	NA	CASSIAGDSNQPQHF	TGTGCCAGTAGTATTGCCGGGGACAGCAATCAGCCCCAGCATTTT